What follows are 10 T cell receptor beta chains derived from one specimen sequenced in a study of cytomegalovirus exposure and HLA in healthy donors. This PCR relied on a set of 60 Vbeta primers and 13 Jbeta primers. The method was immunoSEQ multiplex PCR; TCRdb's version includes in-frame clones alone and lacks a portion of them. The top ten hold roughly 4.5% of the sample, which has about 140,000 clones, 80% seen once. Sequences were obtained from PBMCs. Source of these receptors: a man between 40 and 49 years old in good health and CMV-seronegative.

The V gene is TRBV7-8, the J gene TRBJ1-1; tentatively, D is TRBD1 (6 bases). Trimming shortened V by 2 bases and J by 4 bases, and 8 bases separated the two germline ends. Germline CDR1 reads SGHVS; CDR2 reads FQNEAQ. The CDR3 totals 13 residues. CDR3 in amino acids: CASSLIGGTEAFF. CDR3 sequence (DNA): TGTGCCAGCAGCTTAATAGGGGGCACTGAAGCTTTCTTT.

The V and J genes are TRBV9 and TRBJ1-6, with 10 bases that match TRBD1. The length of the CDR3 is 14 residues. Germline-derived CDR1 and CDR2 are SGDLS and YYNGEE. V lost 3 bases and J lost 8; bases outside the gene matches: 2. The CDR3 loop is CASSAGTGDSPLHF. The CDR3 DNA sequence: TGTGCCAGCAGCGCCGGGACAGGGGATTCACCCCTCCACTTT.

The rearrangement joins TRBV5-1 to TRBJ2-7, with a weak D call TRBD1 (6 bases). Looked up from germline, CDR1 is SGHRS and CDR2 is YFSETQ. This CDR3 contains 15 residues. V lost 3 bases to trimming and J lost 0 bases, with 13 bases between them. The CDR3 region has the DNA TGCGCCAGCAGCTCGACAGGTAAAAGCTCCTACGAGCAGTACTTC. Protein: CASSSTGKSSYEQYF.

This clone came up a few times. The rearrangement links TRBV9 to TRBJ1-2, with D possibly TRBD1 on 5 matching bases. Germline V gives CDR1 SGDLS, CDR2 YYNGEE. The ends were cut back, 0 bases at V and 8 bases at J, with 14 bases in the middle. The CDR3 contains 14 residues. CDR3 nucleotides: TGTGCCAGCAGCGTAGCTGCCGGGGGTTACGGCTACACCTTC. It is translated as CASSVAAGGYGYTF.

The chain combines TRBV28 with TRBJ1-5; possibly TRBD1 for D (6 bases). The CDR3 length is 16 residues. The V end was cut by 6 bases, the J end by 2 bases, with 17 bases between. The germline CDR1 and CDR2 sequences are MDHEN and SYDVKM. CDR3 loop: CASRGLKGGGNQPQHF. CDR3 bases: TGTGCCAGCAGGGGACTAAAGGGGGGCGGCAATCAGCCCCAGCATTTT.

CDR3 nucleotides: TGCGCCAGCAGCGGAACAGGGGCGGGAAACACCATATATTTT. This sequence encodes CASSGTGAGNTIYF. The V call is TRBV5-1, the J call TRBJ1-3; 7 bases fit TRBD1. This CDR3 has 14 amino acids. The V gene's germline CDR1 is SGHRS and CDR2 YFSETQ. The V gene end was trimmed by 4 bases and the J gene end by 4 bases; junction bases not matched to a gene: 5.

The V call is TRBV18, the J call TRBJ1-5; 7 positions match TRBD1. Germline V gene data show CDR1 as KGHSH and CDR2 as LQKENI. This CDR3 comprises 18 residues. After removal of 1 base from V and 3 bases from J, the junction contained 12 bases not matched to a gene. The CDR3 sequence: CASSPRVRSGTDNQPQHF. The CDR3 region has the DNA TGTGCCAGCTCACCACGAGTAAGATCCGGGACAGACAATCAGCCCCAGCATTTT.

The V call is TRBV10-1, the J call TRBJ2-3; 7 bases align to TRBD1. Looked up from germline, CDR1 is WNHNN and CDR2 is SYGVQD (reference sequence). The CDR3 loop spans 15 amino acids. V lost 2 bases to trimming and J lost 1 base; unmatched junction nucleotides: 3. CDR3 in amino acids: CASSEIGQGTDTQYF. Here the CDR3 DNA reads TGCGCCAGCAGTGAGATCGGACAGGGCACAGATACGCAGTATTTT.

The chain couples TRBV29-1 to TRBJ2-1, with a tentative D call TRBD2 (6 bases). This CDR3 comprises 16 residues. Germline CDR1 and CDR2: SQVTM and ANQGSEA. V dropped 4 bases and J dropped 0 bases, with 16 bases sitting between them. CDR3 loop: CSVGGKSGSSYNEQFF. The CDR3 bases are TGCAGCGTTGGGGGGAAAAGCGGGTCCTCCTACAATGAGCAGTTCTTC.

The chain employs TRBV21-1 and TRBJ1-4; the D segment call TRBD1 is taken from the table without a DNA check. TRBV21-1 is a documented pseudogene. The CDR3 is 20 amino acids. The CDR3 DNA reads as TGTGCCAGCAGCAAAGGGAGGGGGACAGGGGCAAGGGCCCCCCATGAAAAACTGTTTTTT. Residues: CASSKGRGTGARAPHEKLFF.